The rows below give T cell receptor beta chains drawn from one sample of a study of shared clonotypes between healthy human individuals. TCRdb keeps only in-frame clones here, not all; method: immunoSEQ multiplex PCR. The table records 2 million to 2.5 million clones, approximately 90% of them present only once. Sequencing used naive CD4+ T cells from PBMCs. The receptor set was obtained from a man younger than 30 in good health. Some clones in this sample may be carry-over from other donors' samples. CDR3s include the opening cysteine and the closing phenylalanine or tryptophan. D genes are given only for firm matches. Not every row has a clone size; where given, it reads once, few, many or a size class.

DNA: TGTGCCAGCAATCCGGGACAGGGCCCGGGTCAGCCCCAGCATTTT
CDR3: CASNPGQGPGQPQHF
size: .
J: TRBJ1-5
V: TRBV6-1
D: TRBD1

DNA: TGTGCCTGGAGTCCACTGATTGCAACTAATGAAAAACTGTTTTTT
CDR3: CAWSPLIATNEKLFF
size: few
J: TRBJ1-4
V: TRBV30
D: .

DNA: TGCAGCGTTGAACCGGGTGACTCCTACGAGCAGTACTTC
CDR3: CSVEPGDSYEQYF
size: .
J: TRBJ2-7
V: TRBV29-1
D: .

DNA: TGCGCCAGCAGCTCCCAGGAGGCTAGCGGGAGCACAGATACGCAGTATTTT
CDR3: CASSSQEASGSTDTQYF
size: .
J: TRBJ2-3
V: TRBV5-1
D: TRBD2

DNA: TGTGCCAGCAGCTTTGGGACTAGCGGCCGCCCGGGGAATGAGCAGTTCTTC
CDR3: CASSFGTSGRPGNEQFF
size: .
J: TRBJ2-1
V: TRBV5-4
D: TRBD2

DNA: TGTGCCAGCAGCTTTAATCCTTGGCCAGATGGCTACACCTTC
CDR3: CASSFNPWPDGYTF
size: .
J: TRBJ1-2
V: TRBV11-2
D: .

DNA: TGTGCCAGCAGTTACGCAAGCAGGGCGTTCGCGCCCCAGCATTTT
CDR3: CASSYASRAFAPQHF
size: .
J: TRBJ1-5
V: TRBV6-6
D: .

DNA: TGTGCCAGCAGCTTAGATTTGACGCGCGGGAGCTACGAGCAGTACTTC
CDR3: CASSLDLTRGSYEQYF
size: .
J: TRBJ2-7
V: TRBV7-3
D: TRBD2

DNA: TGTGCCAGCAGCCCGGGGCTAGCGGGTGAACAAGAGACCCAGTACTTC
CDR3: CASSPGLAGEQETQYF
size: .
J: TRBJ2-5
V: TRBV5-4
D: TRBD2

DNA: TGTGCCAGTAGTACCCGATTCCTGACCGCGGTTACAGAGGGGGAGCAGTACTTC
CDR3: CASSTRFLTAVTEGEQYF
size: .
J: TRBJ2-7
V: TRBV19
D: .

DNA: TGTGCCAGCAGCTTAGAGGGGGGCACTGAAGCTTTCTTT
CDR3: CASSLEGGTEAFF
size: .
J: TRBJ1-1
V: TRBV7-9
D: .

DNA: TGTGCCAGCAGCAACGTAGCGGGGGCGAACACCGGGGAGCTGTTTTTT
CDR3: CASSNVAGANTGELFF
size: .
J: TRBJ2-2
V: TRBV7-3
D: TRBD2

DNA: TGCAGTGCCGAACGGGGGGGTGTCAAGTTCTTC
CDR3: CSAERGGVKFF
size: .
J: TRBJ2-1
V: TRBV20-1
D: TRBD2

DNA: TGTGCCAGCAGTTCAAATGGACAGAATGAAAAACTGTTTTTT
CDR3: CASSSNGQNEKLFF
size: .
J: TRBJ1-4
V: TRBV28
D: .

DNA: TGTGCCAGCAGCCCGCTGGGACTAGCGGGAGTTTCAGGTTACGAGCAGTACTTC
CDR3: CASSPLGLAGVSGYEQYF
size: .
J: TRBJ2-7
V: TRBV7-3
D: TRBD2

DNA: TGTGCCAGTACGACTAGCGCTTATCCCTACGAGCAGTACTTC
CDR3: CASTTSAYPYEQYF
size: .
J: TRBJ2-7
V: TRBV19
D: TRBD2

DNA: TGTGCCAGCTCACCAAGCACGGCGGGTGCTGGAAACACCATATATTTT
CDR3: CASSPSTAGAGNTIYF
size: .
J: TRBJ1-3
V: TRBV18
D: .

DNA: TGTGCCAGCAGTGATAGAGATAGCTCCTACGAGCAGTACTTC
CDR3: CASSDRDSSYEQYF
size: .
J: TRBJ2-7
V: TRBV2
D: .

DNA: TGCGCCAGCAGCTTGGGACTAGCGGACCAAGAGACCCAGTACTTC
CDR3: CASSLGLADQETQYF
size: .
J: TRBJ2-5
V: TRBV5-1
D: TRBD2

DNA: TGTGCCAGCAGCTTCAGGTCAGGGCCAACTAGCGGGAGGAACAATGAGCAGTTCTTC
CDR3: CASSFRSGPTSGRNNEQFF
size: .
J: TRBJ2-1
V: TRBV7-9
D: TRBD2

DNA: TGTGCCAGCAGTTTAAACAGGGCGGACGCTTTCTTT
CDR3: CASSLNRADAFF
size: .
J: TRBJ1-1
V: TRBV6-1
D: .

DNA: TGTGCCAGCAGCACTAAGGCGGGACAGGAGTACGAGCAGTACTTC
CDR3: CASSTKAGQEYEQYF
size: few
J: TRBJ2-7
V: TRBV5-4
D: TRBD1

DNA: TGTGCCAGCAGCGCCCAGGGGAGGCTCGATCAGCCCCAGCATTTT
CDR3: CASSAQGRLDQPQHF
size: .
J: TRBJ1-5
V: TRBV9
D: .

DNA: TGTGCCAGCAGCTTAGGTGGAGGGACATACTACGAGCAGTACTTC
CDR3: CASSLGGGTYYEQYF
size: .
J: TRBJ2-7
V: TRBV7-8
D: .

DNA: TGTGCCAGCAGTGTGGACCTGAACACTGAAGCTTTCTTT
CDR3: CASSVDLNTEAFF
size: few
J: TRBJ1-1
V: TRBV6-4
D: .

DNA: TGCAGCGTTGTGAGCGGGCTGGAGACCCAGTACTTC
CDR3: CSVVSGLETQYF
size: once
J: TRBJ2-5
V: TRBV29-1
D: .

DNA: TGTGCCAGCAGCCCCCGACTAGCTGATGAGCAGTTCTTC
CDR3: CASSPRLADEQFF
size: once
J: TRBJ2-1
V: TRBV9
D: TRBD2

DNA: TGTGCCATCAGGGGGTTCGGGGATCAGCCCCAGCATTTT
CDR3: CAIRGFGDQPQHF
size: .
J: TRBJ1-5
V: TRBV10-3
D: .

DNA: TGTGCCAGCAGTTTGGGGGGGGATAGCAATCAGCCCCAGCATTTT
CDR3: CASSLGGDSNQPQHF
size: .
J: TRBJ1-5
V: TRBV28
D: .

DNA: TGTGCCAGCAATCAGAAAGGGGAGCAGTTCTTC
CDR3: CASNQKGEQFF
size: once
J: TRBJ2-1
V: TRBV6-1
D: .